This T cell receptor beta chain was sequenced for a study of beta chain features in type 1 diabetes. Study-wide findings and caveats: PCR might favor shorter templates, but any such skew would affect patients and controls equally. Naive, central memory and regulatory TCRB repertoires appeared more similar among patients than healthy donors.

Isolated RNA was reverse transcribed in full, so expressed TCRB transcripts were sequenced. Samples of naive, central memory and regulatory T cells yielded a mean of about 3.9 million reads. Measured with immunoSEQ multiplex PCR; TCRdb has only the in-frame clones, and not every one. The sample has about 930,000 clones; roughly a sixth are singletons. On this clone: Its cognate antigen is unknown.

A sort by CD45RO/CCR7/CD25/CD127/CD95/CD27 yielded CD4+ naive, central memory, regulatory and stem cell-like memory cells. The sequence was collected from a woman younger than 35 in good health. Sequencing was performed on naive CD4+ T cells from blood.

The CDR3 coding sequence is TGTGCCAGCAGCGCTCCTATGGGGAGCTCCTACAATGAGCAGTTCTTC. The encoded protein is CASSAPMGSSYNEQFF. V usage is TRBV9 and J usage is TRBJ2-1; perhaps TRBD2 as D (5 bases). Germline V CDR1 and CDR2: SGDLS, YYNGEE. This CDR3 has 16 residues. The V end was cut by 3 bases, the J end by 0 bases, with 13 bases between.